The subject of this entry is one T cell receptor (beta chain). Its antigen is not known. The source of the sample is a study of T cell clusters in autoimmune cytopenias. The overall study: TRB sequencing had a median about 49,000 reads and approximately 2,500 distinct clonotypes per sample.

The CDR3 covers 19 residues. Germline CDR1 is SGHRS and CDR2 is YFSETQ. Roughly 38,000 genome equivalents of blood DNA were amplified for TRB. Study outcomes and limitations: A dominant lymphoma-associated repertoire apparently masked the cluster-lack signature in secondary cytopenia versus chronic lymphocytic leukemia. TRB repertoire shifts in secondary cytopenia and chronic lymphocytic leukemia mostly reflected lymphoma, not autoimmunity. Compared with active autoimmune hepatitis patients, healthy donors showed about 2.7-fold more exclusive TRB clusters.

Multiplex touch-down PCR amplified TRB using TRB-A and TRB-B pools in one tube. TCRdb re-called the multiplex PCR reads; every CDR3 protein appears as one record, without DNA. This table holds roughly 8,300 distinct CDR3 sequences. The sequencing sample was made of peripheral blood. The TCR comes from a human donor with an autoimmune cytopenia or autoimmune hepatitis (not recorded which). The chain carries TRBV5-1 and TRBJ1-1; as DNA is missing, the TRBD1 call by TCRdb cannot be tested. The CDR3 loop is CASSPKTGAGTKMNTEAFF. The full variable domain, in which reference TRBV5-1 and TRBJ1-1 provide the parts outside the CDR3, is KAGVTQTPRYLIKTRGQQVTLSCSPISGHRSVSWYQQTPGQGLQFLFEYFSETQRNKGNFPGRFSGRQFSNSRSEMNVSTLELGDSALYLCASSPKTGAGTKMNTEAFFGQGTRLTVV.